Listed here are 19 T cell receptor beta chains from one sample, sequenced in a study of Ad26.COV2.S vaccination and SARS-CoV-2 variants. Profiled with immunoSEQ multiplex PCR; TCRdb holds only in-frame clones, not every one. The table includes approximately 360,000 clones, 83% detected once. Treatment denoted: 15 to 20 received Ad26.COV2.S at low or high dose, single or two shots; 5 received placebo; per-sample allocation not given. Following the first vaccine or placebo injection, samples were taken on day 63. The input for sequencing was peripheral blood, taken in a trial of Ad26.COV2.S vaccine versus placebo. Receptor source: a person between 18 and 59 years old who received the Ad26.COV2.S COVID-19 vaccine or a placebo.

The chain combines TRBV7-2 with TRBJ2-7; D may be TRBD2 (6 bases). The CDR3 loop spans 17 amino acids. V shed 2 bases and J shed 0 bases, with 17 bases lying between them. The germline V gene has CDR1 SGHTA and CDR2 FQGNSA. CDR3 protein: CASSLWGSAGSSYEQYF. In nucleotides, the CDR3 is TGTGCCAGCAGCTTATGGGGTTCGGCGGGGAGCTCCTACGAGCAGTACTTC.

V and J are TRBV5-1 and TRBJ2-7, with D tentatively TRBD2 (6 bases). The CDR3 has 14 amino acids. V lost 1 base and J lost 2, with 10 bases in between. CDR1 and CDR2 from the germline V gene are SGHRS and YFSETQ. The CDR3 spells CASSLFGGTYEQYF. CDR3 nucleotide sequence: TGCGCCAGCAGCTTGTTCGGGGGAACCTACGAGCAGTACTTC.

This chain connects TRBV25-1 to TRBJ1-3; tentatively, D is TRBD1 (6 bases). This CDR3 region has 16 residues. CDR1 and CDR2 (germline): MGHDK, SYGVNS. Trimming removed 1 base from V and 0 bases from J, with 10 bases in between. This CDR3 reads CASSELDSNSGNTIYF. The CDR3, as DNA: TGTGCCAGCAGTGAATTGGACAGCAACTCTGGAAACACCATATATTTT. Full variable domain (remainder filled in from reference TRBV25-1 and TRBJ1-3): EADIYQTPRYLVIGTGKKITLECSQTMGHDKMYWYQQDPGMELHLIHYSYGVNSTEKGDLSSESTVSRIRTEHFPLTLESARPSHTSQYLCASSELDSNSGNTIYFGEGSWLTVV.

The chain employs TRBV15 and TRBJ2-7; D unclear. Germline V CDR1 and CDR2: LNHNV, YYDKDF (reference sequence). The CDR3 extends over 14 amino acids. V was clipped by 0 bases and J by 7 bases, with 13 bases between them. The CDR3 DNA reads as TGTGCCACCAGCAGAGATCACACTACAGTTGAGCAGTACTTC. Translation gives CATSRDHTTVEQYF. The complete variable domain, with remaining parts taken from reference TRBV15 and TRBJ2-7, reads DAMVIQNPRYQVTQFGKPVTLSCSQTLNHNVMYWYQQKSSQAPKLLFHYYDKDFNNEADTPDNFQSRRPNTSFCFLDIRSPGLGDTAMYLCATSRDHTTVEQYFGPGTRLTVT.

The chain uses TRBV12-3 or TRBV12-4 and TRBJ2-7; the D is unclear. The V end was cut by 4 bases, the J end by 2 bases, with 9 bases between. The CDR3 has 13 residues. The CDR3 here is CASSWTDAYEQYF. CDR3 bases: TGTGCCAGCAGTTGGACCGATGCCTACGAGCAGTACTTC.

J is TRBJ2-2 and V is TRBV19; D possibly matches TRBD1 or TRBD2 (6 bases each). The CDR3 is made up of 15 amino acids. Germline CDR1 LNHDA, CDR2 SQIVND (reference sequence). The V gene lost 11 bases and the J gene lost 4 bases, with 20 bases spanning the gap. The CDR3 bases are TGTGCCTCAAAAGGGGGGCAGGGGAGCACCGGGGAGCTGTTTTTT. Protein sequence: CASKGGQGSTGELFF.

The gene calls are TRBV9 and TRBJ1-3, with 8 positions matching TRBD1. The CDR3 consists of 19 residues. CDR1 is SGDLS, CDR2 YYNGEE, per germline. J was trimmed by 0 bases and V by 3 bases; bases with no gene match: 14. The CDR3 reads CASSARWDRFTHSGNTIYF. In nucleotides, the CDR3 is TGTGCCAGCAGCGCAAGGTGGGACAGGTTCACTCACTCTGGAAACACCATATATTTT.

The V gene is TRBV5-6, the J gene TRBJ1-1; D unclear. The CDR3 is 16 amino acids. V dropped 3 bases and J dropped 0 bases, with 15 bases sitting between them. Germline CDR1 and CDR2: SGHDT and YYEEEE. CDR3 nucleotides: TGTGCCAGCAGCTCCCCTGCAGGCAGACTGAACACTGAAGCTTTCTTT. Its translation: CASSSPAGRLNTEAFF.

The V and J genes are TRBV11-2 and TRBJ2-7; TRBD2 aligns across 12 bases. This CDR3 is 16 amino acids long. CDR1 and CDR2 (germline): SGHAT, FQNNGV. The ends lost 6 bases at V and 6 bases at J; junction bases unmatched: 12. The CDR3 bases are TGTGCCAGCAGGTCCCTTCGACTAGCGGGAGAAGGCGAGCAGTACTTC. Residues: CASRSLRLAGEGEQYF.

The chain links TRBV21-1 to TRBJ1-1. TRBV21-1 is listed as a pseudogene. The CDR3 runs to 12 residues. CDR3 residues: CASSKERTEAFF. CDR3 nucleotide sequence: TGTGCCAGCAGCAAAGAACGGACTGAAGCTTTCTTT.

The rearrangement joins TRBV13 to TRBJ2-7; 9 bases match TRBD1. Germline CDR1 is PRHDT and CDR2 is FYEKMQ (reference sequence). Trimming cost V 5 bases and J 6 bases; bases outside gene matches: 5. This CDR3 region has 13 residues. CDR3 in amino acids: CASSPGQGSEQYF. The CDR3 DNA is TGTGCCAGCAGCCCGGGACAGGGCTCCGAGCAGTACTTC.

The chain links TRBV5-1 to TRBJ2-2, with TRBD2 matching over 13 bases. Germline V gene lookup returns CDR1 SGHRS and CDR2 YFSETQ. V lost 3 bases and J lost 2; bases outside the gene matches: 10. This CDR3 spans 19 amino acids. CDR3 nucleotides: TGCGCCAGCAGCTCGACTAGCGGGAGGCAAAGATTTAACACCGGGGAGCTGTTTTTT. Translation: CASSSTSGRQRFNTGELFF. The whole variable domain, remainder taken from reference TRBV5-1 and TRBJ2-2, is KAGVTQTPRYLIKTRGQQVTLSCSPISGHRSVSWYQQTPGQGLQFLFEYFSETQRNKGNFPGRFSGRQFSNSRSEMNVSTLELGDSALYLCASSSTSGRQRFNTGELFFGEGSRLTVL.

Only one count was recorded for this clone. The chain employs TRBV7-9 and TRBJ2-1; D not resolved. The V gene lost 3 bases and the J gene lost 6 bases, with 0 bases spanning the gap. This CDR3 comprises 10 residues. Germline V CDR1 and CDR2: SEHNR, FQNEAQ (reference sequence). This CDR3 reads CASSFNEQFF. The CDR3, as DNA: TGTGCCAGCAGCTTCAATGAGCAGTTCTTC. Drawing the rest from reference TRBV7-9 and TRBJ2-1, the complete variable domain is DTGVSQNPRHKITKRGQNVTFRCDPISEHNRLYWYRQTLGQGPEFLTYFQNEAQLEKSRLLSDRFSAERPKGSFSTLEIQRTEQGDSAMYLCASSFNEQFFGPGTRLTVL.

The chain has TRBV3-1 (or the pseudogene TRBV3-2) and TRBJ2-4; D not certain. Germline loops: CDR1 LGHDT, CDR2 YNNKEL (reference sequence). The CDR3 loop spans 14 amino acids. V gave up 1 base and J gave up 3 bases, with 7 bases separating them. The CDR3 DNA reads TGTGCCAGCAGCCAAGGGCCCAACAAAAACATTCAGTACTTC. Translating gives CASSQGPNKNIQYF.

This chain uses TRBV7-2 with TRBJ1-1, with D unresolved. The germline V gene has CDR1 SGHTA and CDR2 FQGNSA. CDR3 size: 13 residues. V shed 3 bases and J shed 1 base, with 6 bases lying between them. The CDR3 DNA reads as TGTGCCAGCAGCTTGTACGGGAACACTGAAGCTTTCTTT. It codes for CASSLYGNTEAFF.

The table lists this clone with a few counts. In nucleotides, the CDR3 is TGCGCCAGCAGCGTCGCTTCGAGCCTTTATGGCTACACCTTC. Translated, it gives CASSVASSLYGYTF. V and J are TRBV5-1 and TRBJ1-2; D remains ambiguous. Trimming took off 4 bases at V and 5 bases at J, with 15 bases between the two ends. Germline values: CDR1 SGHRS, CDR2 YFSETQ. There are 14 residues in the CDR3.

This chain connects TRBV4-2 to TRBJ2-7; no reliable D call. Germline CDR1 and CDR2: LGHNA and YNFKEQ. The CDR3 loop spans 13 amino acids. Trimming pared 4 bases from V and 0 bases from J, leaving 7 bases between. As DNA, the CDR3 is TGTGCCAGCAGCCTCCCGGACTCCTACGAGCAGTACTTC. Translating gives CASSLPDSYEQYF.

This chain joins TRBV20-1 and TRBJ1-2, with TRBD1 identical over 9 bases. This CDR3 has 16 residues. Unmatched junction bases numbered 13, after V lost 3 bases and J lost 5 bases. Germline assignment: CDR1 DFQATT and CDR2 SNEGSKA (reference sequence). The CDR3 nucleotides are TGCAGTGCTAGTGGAGGGACAGGGCCCCTTTCGTATGGCTACACCTTC. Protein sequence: CSASGGTGPLSYGYTF.

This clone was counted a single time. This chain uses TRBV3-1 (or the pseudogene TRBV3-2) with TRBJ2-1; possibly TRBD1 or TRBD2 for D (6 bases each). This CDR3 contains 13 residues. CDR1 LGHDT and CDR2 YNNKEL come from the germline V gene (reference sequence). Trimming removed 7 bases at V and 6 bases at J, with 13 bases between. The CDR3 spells CASNKRGVNEQFF. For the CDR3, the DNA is TGTGCCAGCAACAAGAGGGGGGTCAATGAGCAGTTCTTC.